A single sample is the source of the 12 T cell receptor beta chains below, sequenced in a study of cytomegalovirus exposure and HLA in healthy donors. Repertoires were generated with immunoSEQ multiplex PCR, while TCRdb's copy carries only in-frame clones and drops some. Of roughly 250,000 clones listed, 90% are singletons. Sequencing was done on a sample of PBMCs. The receptor set was obtained from a woman aged 18-29 years in good health and CMV-seronegative.

The chain has TRBV9 and TRBJ2-2, with 9 bases that match TRBD2. Trimming took 0 bases from V and 5 from J; bases not matched to a gene: 2. The CDR3 runs to 15 residues. Per germline, CDR1 SGDLS and CDR2 YYNGEE. DNA of the CDR3: TGTGCCAGCAGCGTAGTTGGACTAGCGACCGGGGAGCTGTTTTTT. Translating gives CASSVVGLATGELFF.

The CDR3 loop reads CASKGDTEAFF. In nucleotides, the CDR3 is TGTGCCAGCAAGGGGGATACTGAAGCTTTCTTT. This chain uses TRBV2 with TRBJ1-1; the D gene is possibly TRBD1 (6 bases). Per germline, CDR1 SNHLY and CDR2 FYNNEI. Deletions cut 7 bases from V and 5 bases from J, with 8 bases between. The CDR3 consists of 11 residues.

The chain couples TRBV2 to TRBJ2-2, with D possibly matching TRBD1 (5 bases). The V and J ends lost 6 bases and 2 bases respectively, with 10 bases between them. The CDR3 is 14 amino acids. Germline loops: CDR1 SNHLY, CDR2 FYNNEI. CDR3 DNA sequence: TGTGCCAGCAGGACCGGACAAAACACCGGGGAGCTGTTTTTT. As protein: CASRTGQNTGELFF.

The chain joins TRBV5-5 to TRBJ2-1; D ambiguous. V was shortened by 1 base and J by 5 bases, with 10 bases between the two germline ends. CDR1 is SGHKS and CDR2 is YYEKEE in the germline V gene (reference sequence). The CDR3 sequence is 14 residues long. The CDR3 spells CASSLTESHNEQFF. The CDR3 DNA follows: TGTGCCAGCAGCTTGACTGAGTCCCACAATGAGCAGTTCTTC. Looking up the rest from reference TRBV5-5 and TRBJ2-1 gives the full variable domain: DAGVTQSPTHLIKTRGQQVTLRCSPISGHKSVSWYQQVLGQGPQFIFQYYEKEERGRGNFPDRFSARQFPNYSSELNVNALLLGDSALYLCASSLTESHNEQFFGPGTRLTVL.

The rearrangement uses TRBV7-9 and TRBJ2-7; D gene uncertain. The CDR3 is made up of 13 amino acids. Germline CDR1 SEHNR, CDR2 FQNEAQ (reference sequence). Trimming removed 5 bases at V and 4 bases at J, with 12 bases between. This chain's CDR3 is CASSPPSTYEQYF. DNA for the CDR3: TGTGCCAGCAGCCCCCCATCGACTTACGAGCAGTACTTC.

The chain recombines TRBV7-6 with TRBJ1-6, with 8 bases identical to TRBD1. Germline CDR1 and CDR2: SGHVS and FNYEAQ. This CDR3 comprises 15 residues. V lost 5 bases to trimming and J lost 7 bases; unmatched junction nucleotides: 7. The CDR3 spells CASSPGYRGNSPLHF. The CDR3 DNA reads as TGTGCCAGCAGCCCTGGGTACAGGGGGAATTCACCCCTCCACTTT.

The CDR3 coding sequence is TGCGCCAGCAGCCAAGATCTTTCAGGGGGCTTGGGAAACACCATATATTTT. Translation: CASSQDLSGGLGNTIYF. The chain combines TRBV4-3 with TRBJ1-3; 8 bases map to TRBD1. The junction had 8 bases not matched to a gene; V was cut back by 0 bases and J by 4 bases. This CDR3 region has 17 residues. Germline V gene sequence: CDR1 LGHNA, CDR2 YSLEER.

The chain has TRBV30 and TRBJ2-5; 12 bases are a match to TRBD2. The CDR3 covers 19 residues. V lost 1 base and J lost 0; bases outside the gene matches: 12. In germline, CDR1 is GTSNPN, CDR2 SVGIG (reference sequence). The CDR3: CAWSEGTSGGPTYQETQYF. Here the CDR3 DNA reads TGTGCCTGGAGTGAAGGAACTAGCGGGGGGCCTACGTACCAAGAGACCCAGTACTTC.

The V and J genes are TRBV5-4 and TRBJ1-6; no firm D call. Trimming cost V 2 bases and J 0 bases, with 6 bases left between them. The CDR3 extends over 15 amino acids. The germline V gene encodes CDR1 SGHNT and CDR2 YYREEE (reference sequence). The chain's CDR3 is CASSFASSYNSPLHF. DNA for the CDR3: TGTGCCAGCAGCTTTGCGAGCTCCTATAATTCACCCCTCCACTTT.

V is TRBV30 and J is TRBJ2-1; D is unresolved. This CDR3 is 14 amino acids long. The germline V and J ends were trimmed by 3 bases and 2 bases, with 11 bases remaining between them. Germline CDR1 is GTSNPN and CDR2 is SVGIG (reference sequence). The CDR3 bases are TGTGCCTGGAGGATGGGTAGCACCTACAATGAGCAGTTCTTC. The encoded protein is CAWRMGSTYNEQFF.

The V call is TRBV10-2, the J call TRBJ1-1; maybe TRBD1 (5 bases). The germline V gene encodes CDR1 WSHSY and CDR2 SAAADI. Trimming left V 4 bases short and J 0 bases short, with 9 bases between. This CDR3 has 14 amino acids. In nucleotides, the CDR3 is TGCGCCAGCAGTGTGGGCAGGGTGAACACTGAAGCTTTCTTT. This codes for CASSVGRVNTEAFF.

The chain carries TRBV7-9 and TRBJ1-1, with 8 bases aligning to TRBD1. The germline gives CDR1 SEHNR, CDR2 FQNEAQ (reference sequence). V trimming: 4 bases; J trimming: 11 bases; junction bases outside the gene matches: 18. This CDR3 contains 16 residues. CDR3: CASSSPWDRMGDLAFF. The CDR3 region has the DNA TGTGCCAGCAGCTCCCCCTGGGACAGGATGGGAGACCTGGCTTTCTTT.